This entry is about one T cell receptor beta chain. These data come from a study of siplizumab effects on memory and regulatory T cells. Germline V lookup: CDR1 SGHRS, CDR2 YFSETQ. The V gene end was trimmed by 4 bases and the J gene end by 0 bases; junction bases not matched to a gene: 10. The CDR3 has 17 amino acids. In each sample, 10^5 or so TCR templates were assayed. TCRdb's table, derived via immunoSEQ multiplex PCR, lists solely in-frame clones and lacks some. The repertoire has around 97,000 clones, around 94% of them found once; the top ten carry 1.3%. The sample comprised non-Treg CD4+ T cells sorted from blood. The TCR was taken from a human donor in good health. J is TRBJ2-1 and V is TRBV5-1; TRBD2 matches 7 bases. The CDR3 protein is CASSVAAGVSSYNEQFF. DNA of the CDR3: TGCGCCAGCAGCGTGGCTGCGGGGGTTAGCTCCTACAATGAGCAGTTCTTC. The full variable domain, its missing parts supplied by reference TRBV5-1 and TRBJ2-1, is KAGVTQTPRYLIKTRGQQVTLSCSPISGHRSVSWYQQTPGQGLQFLFEYFSETQRNKGNFPGRFSGRQFSNSRSEMNVSTLELGDSALYLCASSVAAGVSSYNEQFFGPGTRLTVL.